This TCR beta chain is drawn from a study of blood T cell repertoires in COVID-19. Study at large: Acute and convalescent COVID-19 specimens originated in the United States, Italy and Spain. The cDNA or gDNA used as material had been derived from T cells, B-cell-depleted T cells, or PBMCs.

In the original analysis: Amplification of reference gene primers was used by the study to estimate nucleated cell counts. The repertoire was sequenced with immunoSEQ multiplex PCR; TCRdb's copy has only in-frame clones and lacks some. That table is the source of V, J and clone size, and D and trimming were worked out from the DNA. The table records roughly 130,000 clones, around 79% of them present only once. Trimming shortened V by 1 base and J by 2 bases, and 20 bases separated the two germline ends. CDR1 and CDR2 from the germline V gene are SGHTA and FQGNSA. The CDR3 length is 18 residues. It was during active infection that Seattle patients were enrolled and then longitudinally followed.

The TCR was taken from a woman in her seventies with COVID-19, enrolled during active disease. The chain combines TRBV7-2 with TRBJ2-5; D is perhaps TRBD1 (6 bases). Sequencing input: peripheral blood. This chain's CDR3 is CASSLESTRGRTQETQYF. DNA of the CDR3: TGTGCCAGCAGCTTAGAGTCCACCAGGGGCCGCACGCAAGAGACCCAGTACTTC.